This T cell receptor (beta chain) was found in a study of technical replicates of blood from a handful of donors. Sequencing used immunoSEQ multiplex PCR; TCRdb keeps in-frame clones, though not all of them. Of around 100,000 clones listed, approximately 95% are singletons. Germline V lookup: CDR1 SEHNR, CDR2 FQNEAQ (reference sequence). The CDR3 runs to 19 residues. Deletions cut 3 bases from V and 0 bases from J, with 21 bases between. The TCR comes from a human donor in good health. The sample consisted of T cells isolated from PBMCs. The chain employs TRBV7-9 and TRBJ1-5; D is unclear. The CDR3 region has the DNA TGTGCCAGCAGCTTTTCAACTAAACAGCCTAGCAATAGCAATCAGCCCCAGCATTTT. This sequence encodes CASSFSTKQPSNSNQPQHF.